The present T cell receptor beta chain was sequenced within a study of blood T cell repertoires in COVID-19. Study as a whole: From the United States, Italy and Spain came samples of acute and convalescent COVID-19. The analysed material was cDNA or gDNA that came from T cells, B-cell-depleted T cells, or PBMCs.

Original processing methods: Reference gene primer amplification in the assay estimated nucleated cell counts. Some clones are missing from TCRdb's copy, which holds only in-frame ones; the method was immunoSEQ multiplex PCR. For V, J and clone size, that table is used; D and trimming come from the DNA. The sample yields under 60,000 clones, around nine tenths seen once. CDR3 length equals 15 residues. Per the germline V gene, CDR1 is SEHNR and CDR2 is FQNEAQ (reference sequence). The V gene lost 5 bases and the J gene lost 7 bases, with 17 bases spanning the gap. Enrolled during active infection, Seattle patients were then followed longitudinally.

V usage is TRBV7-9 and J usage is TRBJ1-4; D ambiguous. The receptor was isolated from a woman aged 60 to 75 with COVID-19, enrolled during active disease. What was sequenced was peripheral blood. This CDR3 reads CASSLGSAPGEKLFF. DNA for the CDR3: TGTGCCAGCAGCCTCGGGTCCGCCCCGGGTGAAAAACTGTTTTTT.